Here is one T cell receptor beta chain with its context. Its antigen is unidentified. This sample is drawn from a study of T-cell memory formation after mild COVID-19. Study-level information: TCR clustering was largely donor specific. Regarding the study as a whole: SARS-CoV-2 specificity of second-wave clones peaking day 37 was unconfirmed.

The V and J ends lost 2 bases and 10 bases respectively, with 17 bases between them. Germline V gene data show CDR1 as MNHEY and CDR2 as SVGAGI. The CDR3 runs to 14 residues. TCRdb used MiXCR to reprocess the 5' RACE reads, holding one entry per CDR3 protein. The sample records 300,000 to 400,000 distinct CDR3 sequences, 15% to 20% being singletons. The chain has TRBV6-5 and TRBJ1-1; D is ambiguous. Sequenced input: PBMCs or a T cell subset sorted from them (not recorded which). The TCR was taken from a man aged 18 to 30 who had mild COVID-19 (a few samples of this study predate the infection). Cell type and time point are not known. CDR3 in DNA: TGTGCCAGCAGTTACGGTGTCCGGGGTGTTGTAGCTTTCTTT. Translated, it gives CASSYGVRGVVAFF.